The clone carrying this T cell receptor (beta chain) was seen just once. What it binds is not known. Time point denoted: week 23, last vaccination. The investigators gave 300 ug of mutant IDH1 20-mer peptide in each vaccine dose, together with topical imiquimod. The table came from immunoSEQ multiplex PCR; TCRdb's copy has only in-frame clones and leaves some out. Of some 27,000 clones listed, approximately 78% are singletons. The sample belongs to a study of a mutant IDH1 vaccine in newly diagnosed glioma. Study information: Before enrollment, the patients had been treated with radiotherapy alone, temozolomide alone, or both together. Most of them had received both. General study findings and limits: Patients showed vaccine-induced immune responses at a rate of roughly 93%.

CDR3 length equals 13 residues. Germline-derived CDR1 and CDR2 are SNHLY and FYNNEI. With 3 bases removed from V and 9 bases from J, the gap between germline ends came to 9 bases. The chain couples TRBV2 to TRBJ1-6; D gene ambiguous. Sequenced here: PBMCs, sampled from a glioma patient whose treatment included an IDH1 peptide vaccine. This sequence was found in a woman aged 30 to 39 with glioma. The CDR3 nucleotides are TGTGCCAGCAGTGATAGGGAACGTTCACCCCTCCACTTT. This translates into CASSDRERSPLHF.